A selection of T cell receptor beta chains follows, all from one sample in a study of OX40 agonist ivuxolimab in advanced cancers. Generated by immunoSEQ multiplex PCR, the TCRdb table keeps only in-frame clones and is missing some. The data show about 49,000 clones, approximately 75% seen once. The specimen was CD4+ or CD8+ T cells sorted from blood, collected in a trial of the OX40 agonist ivuxolimab. The receptors shown here come from an adult with an advanced solid tumor such as melanoma, head and neck, liver or kidney cancer. CDR3s include the opening cysteine and the closing phenylalanine or tryptophan. D genes are given only for firm matches. A row's size may be missing; if present it is once, few, many or a size class.

d_gene	v_gene	abundance	j_gene	CDR3nt	CDR3aa
TRBD1	TRBV11-1	NA	TRBJ1-4	TGTGCCAGCAGCTTCGGGGACAGGGTGGGTGAAAAACTGTTTTTT	CASSFGDRVGEKLFF
NA	TRBV18	NA	TRBJ2-7	TGTGCCAGCTCACCACCGTTGCCGGTCGGCGAGCAGTACTTC	CASSPPLPVGEQYF
NA	TRBV7-2	NA	TRBJ2-1	TGTGCCAGCAGTCAGGAGCGGAATGAGCAGTTCTTC	CASSQERNEQFF
NA	TRBV21-1	NA	TRBJ2-3	TGTGCCAGCAGCAAAGGTGGGACAGGGGCCACAGATACGCAGTATTTT	CASSKGGTGATDTQYF
NA	TRBV4-2	few	TRBJ2-1	TGTGCCAGCAGCCAAGTGAGGGACCTTCATGAGCAGTTCTTC	CASSQVRDLHEQFF
TRBD1	TRBV5-8	NA	TRBJ1-2	TGTGCCAGCAGCTTAGAGACAGGGGTGTACGGCTACACCTTC	CASSLETGVYGYTF
TRBD1	TRBV6-5	once	TRBJ2-7	TGTGCCAGCAGGACAGGGGGTTCCTACGAGCAGTACTTC	CASRTGGSYEQYF
NA	TRBV19	NA	TRBJ1-1	TGTGCCAGTAGTATAGGTGGGGAGAACACTGAAGCTTTCTTT	CASSIGGENTEAFF
NA	TRBV21-1	NA	TRBJ1-1	TGTGCCAGCAGCAAAAGGGAAGGGGTGACCACTGAAGCTTTCTTT	CASSKREGVTTEAFF
NA	TRBV6-1	few	TRBJ1-5	TGTGCCAGCAGTGGGGGGCAGCCCCAGCATTTT	CASSGGQPQHF
TRBD2	TRBV2	NA	TRBJ2-1	TGTGCCAGCAGTGACTCCCTACACGGGGGGTACAATGAGCAGTTCTTC	CASSDSLHGGYNEQFF
NA	TRBV28	NA	TRBJ2-7	TGTGCCAGCAGTTCCGGACAGTACGAGCAGTACTTC	CASSSGQYEQYF
NA	TRBV5-4	NA	TRBJ2-5	TGTGCCAGCAGCTTGGAAAGGGAACAGTCGGAGACCCAGTACTTC	CASSLEREQSETQYF